This T cell receptor beta chain was sequenced for a study of cytomegalovirus exposure and HLA in healthy donors. General study points: Most likely, a cluster of highly shared sequence variants arose as a sequencing artifact. Earlier results showed most TCR beta V segments being productive about 90% or about 30% of the time. Per a later analysis, 15,000 to 20,000 TCR beta sequences showed association with HLA alleles at 0.05 false discovery rate.

Notes on this clone: What it binds is not known.

Looked up from germline, CDR1 is SEHNR and CDR2 is FQNEAQ (reference sequence). Trimming removed 6 bases from V and 4 bases from J, with 16 bases in between. There are 16 residues in the CDR3. This PCR relied on a set of 60 Vbeta primers and 13 Jbeta primers. TCRdb's copy holds only in-frame clones and misses some; the assay was immunoSEQ multiplex PCR. The sample yields around 190,000 clones, roughly 77% seen once. This chain uses TRBV7-9 with TRBJ1-6, with D uncertain. This sequence originates from a woman aged 45-59 years in good health and CMV-seronegative. The sample comprised PBMCs. The DNA of the CDR3 is TGTGCCAGCAGTCTAATGGAGGGTCCTTATAATTCACCCCTCCACTTT. Its protein product is CASSLMEGPYNSPLHF.